These T cell receptor beta chains were read from a single sample in a study of blood T cell repertoires in COVID-19. Data came from immunoSEQ multiplex PCR; TCRdb stores just in-frame clones and leaves some out. The sample carries tens of thousands of clones, about 80% recorded once. The sequenced material came from peripheral blood. These receptors were taken from a man at least 80 years old with acute or convalescent COVID-19. CDR3s include the opening cysteine and the closing phenylalanine or tryptophan. The D gene is left open where the match is weak. Size values are once, few and many counts, or a class for expanded clones, and some rows have none.

abundance	v_gene	d_gene	j_gene	CDR3aa	CDR3nt
-	TRBV2	TRBD2	TRBJ2-1	CASTRTSGGGLLNEQFF	TGTGCCAGCACCCGGACTAGCGGGGGGGGTCTCCTCAATGAGCAGTTCTTC
few	TRBV10-3	TRBD1	TRBJ1-2	CAIGQGSGYGYTF	TGTGCCATCGGACAGGGGAGCGGCTATGGCTACACCTTC
-	TRBV7-9	-	TRBJ1-1	CASSPNTMNTEAFF	TGTGCCAGCAGCCCCAACACAATGAACACTGAAGCTTTCTTT
-	TRBV18	-	TRBJ2-6	CASSVQASGANVLTF	TGTGCCAGCTCCGTCCAAGCCTCTGGGGCCAACGTCCTGACTTTC
-	TRBV7-6	-	TRBJ1-4	CASSLAPRTATNEKLFF	TGTGCCAGCAGCTTAGCTCCGCGGACAGCAACTAATGAAAAACTGTTTTTT
-	TRBV6-5	-	TRBJ2-7	CASSNTGTNYEQYF	TGTGCCAGCAGTAATACCGGGACAAACTACGAGCAGTACTTC
-	TRBV7-9	TRBD1	TRBJ2-2	CASSSGQGRTGELFF	TGTGCCAGCAGCTCTGGACAGGGGAGGACCGGGGAGCTGTTTTTT
-	TRBV6-5	TRBD1	TRBJ1-4	CASSNRGGKLFF	TGTGCCAGCAGTAACAGGGGTGGAAAACTGTTTTTT
once	TRBV6-6	-	TRBJ2-1	CASSHAGAQADEQFF	TGTGCCAGCAGCCACGCTGGGGCGCAGGCCGATGAGCAGTTCTTC
-	TRBV12-3/TRBV12-4	-	TRBJ1-1	CASTLMGNTEAFF	TGTGCCAGCACCCTTATGGGCAACACTGAAGCTTTCTTT
-	TRBV21-1	-	TRBJ2-7	CASSKDGATHWEQYF	TGTGCCAGCAGCAAAGACGGAGCGACCCATTGGGAGCAGTACTTC
-	TRBV7-9	-	TRBJ1-3	CASSLANINTIYF	TGTGCCAGCAGCTTAGCCAACATCAACACCATATATTTT
-	TRBV7-3	-	TRBJ2-1	CASSLEPGWYNEQFF	TGTGCCAGCAGCTTAGAGCCAGGGTGGTACAATGAGCAGTTCTTC
-	TRBV5-1	-	TRBJ1-1	CASSRQSDTEAFF	TGCGCCAGCAGTAGACAGTCGGACACTGAAGCTTTCTTT
-	TRBV9	-	TRBJ1-3	CASSVEEGRTGNTIYF	TGTGCCAGCAGCGTAGAGGAGGGGAGGACTGGAAACACCATATATTTT
-	TRBV24-1	TRBD2	TRBJ2-3	CATSDARTSLDTQYF	TGTGCCACCAGTGATGCCAGGACTAGCTTAGATACGCAGTATTTT
-	TRBV5-6	TRBD1	TRBJ1-4	CASSSLRDRDTTNEKLFF	TGTGCCAGCAGCTCCCTCCGGGACAGGGATACAACTAATGAAAAACTGTTTTTT
-	TRBV7-9	TRBD1	TRBJ1-4	CASSYWTGRDEKLFF	TGTGCCAGCAGCTATTGGACAGGGCGGGATGAAAAACTGTTTTTT
-	TRBV20-1	TRBD2	TRBJ2-5	CSASTAGGEETQYF	TGCAGTGCTAGTACAGCGGGGGGGGAAGAGACCCAGTACTTC
-	TRBV18	-	TRBJ2-3	CASSPPELSDTQYF	TGTGCCAGCTCACCACCGGAACTATCAGATACGCAGTATTTT
-	TRBV27	TRBD1	TRBJ1-1	CASSFQTGASEAFF	TGTGCCAGCAGTTTCCAAACAGGGGCGAGTGAAGCTTTCTTT
-	TRBV6-5	TRBD2	TRBJ2-7	CASSSGTNSYEQYF	TGTGCCAGCAGTTCCGGGACTAACTCCTACGAGCAGTACTTC
-	TRBV5-6	-	TRBJ1-5	CASSLFAGSNQPQHF	TGTGCCAGCAGCTTGTTCGCGGGGAGCAATCAGCCCCAGCATTTT
-	TRBV19	TRBD2	TRBJ2-4	CASSRGLAENIQYF	TGTGCCAGTAGTAGGGGACTAGCAGAAAACATTCAGTACTTC
-	TRBV3-1/TRBV3-2	-	TRBJ2-3	CASSQDRSVSTDTQYF	TGTGCCAGCAGCCAAGATCGGTCCGTCAGCACAGATACGCAGTATTTT
once	TRBV11-1	TRBD1	TRBJ1-3	CATSDRGSGNTIYF	TGTGCCACCTCCGACAGGGGTTCCGGAAACACCATATATTTT
-	TRBV3-1/TRBV3-2	TRBD1	TRBJ1-4	CASSQASGGELKLFF	TGTGCCAGCAGCCAAGCCTCAGGGGGCGAACTGAAACTGTTTTTT
-	TRBV27	-	TRBJ1-5	CASQPDVGGQPQHF	TGTGCCAGCCAGCCCGACGTGGGGGGTCAGCCCCAGCATTTT
-	TRBV24-1	-	TRBJ1-2	CATSARDWDGYTF	TGTGCCACCAGCGCCAGGGACTGGGATGGCTACACCTTC
-	TRBV7-9	TRBD2	TRBJ2-1	CASSEPGLATNEQFF	TGTGCCAGCAGCGAACCGGGACTAGCGACCAATGAGCAGTTCTTC
-	TRBV19	-	TRBJ2-7	CASSIKRGSYEQYF	TGTGCCAGTAGTATAAAAAGGGGCTCCTACGAGCAGTACTTC
-	TRBV6-5	-	TRBJ1-2	CASRGDTTYGYTF	TGTGCCAGCAGGGGAGACACTACCTATGGCTACACCTTC
-	TRBV7-6	-	TRBJ1-5	CASPPGGTSYSNQPQHF	TGTGCCAGTCCCCCGGGGGGTACGAGCTATAGCAATCAGCCCCAGCATTTT
-	TRBV7-2	TRBD2	TRBJ2-5	CASSLERAGGPETQYF	TGTGCCAGCAGCTTAGAACGGGCGGGGGGGCCGGAGACCCAGTACTTC
-	TRBV6-1	TRBD1	TRBJ1-1	CASSEDGDSEAFF	TGTGCCAGCAGTGAAGACGGGGACAGTGAAGCTTTCTTT
-	TRBV7-9	TRBD1	TRBJ1-1	CASSFNRGGTEAFF	TGTGCCAGCAGCTTCAACAGGGGGGGCACTGAAGCTTTCTTT
-	TRBV9	-	TRBJ1-4	CASSATGGRGNEKLFF	TGTGCCAGCAGCGCGACGGGGGGGAGAGGTAATGAAAAACTGTTTTTT
-	TRBV6-5	TRBD1	TRBJ1-4	CASSSPGTGAGEKLFF	TGTGCCAGCAGTTCCCCCGGGACAGGGGCGGGGGAAAAACTGTTTTTT
-	TRBV6-5	-	TRBJ2-2	CATYLAAQSGELFF	TGTGCCACGTATCTTGCGGCTCAGTCCGGGGAGCTGTTTTTT
-	TRBV7-2	TRBD2	TRBJ2-7	CASSLSGGSSYEQYF	TGTGCCAGCAGCTTAAGCGGGGGGAGCTCCTACGAGCAGTACTTC
-	TRBV19	-	TRBJ2-1	CASKGYPGNEQFF	TGTGCCAGTAAAGGTTACCCCGGGAATGAGCAGTTCTTC
few	TRBV7-3	-	TRBJ2-3	CASSLDGLTDTQYF	TGTGCCAGCAGCTTGGACGGACTCACAGATACGCAGTATTTT
-	TRBV9	TRBD1	TRBJ1-6	CASSAPGGQGLGSPLHF	TGTGCCAGCAGCGCGCCCGGAGGACAGGGGTTGGGATCACCCCTCCACTTT
-	TRBV28	TRBD1	TRBJ2-7	CASSFRSAGTGGREQYF	TGTGCCAGCAGTTTTCGATCCGCCGGGACAGGGGGCAGGGAGCAGTACTTC
once	TRBV6-1	TRBD1	TRBJ1-2	CASSVPLDRARSYGYTF	TGTGCCAGCAGTGTTCCTTTGGACAGGGCCAGAAGTTATGGCTACACCTTC
-	TRBV5-6	TRBD1	TRBJ2-5	CASSPDRGVQETQYF	TGTGCCAGCAGCCCAGACAGGGGTGTCCAAGAGACCCAGTACTTC
few	TRBV5-4	TRBD1	TRBJ1-6	CASSRILDRGINNSPLHF	TGTGCCAGCAGCCGTATATTGGACAGGGGAATCAATAATTCACCCCTCCACTTT
few	TRBV18	-	TRBJ1-2	CASSGQDSYYGYTF	TGTGCCAGCTCAGGACAAGATTCTTACTATGGCTACACCTTC
-	TRBV10-3	TRBD2	TRBJ2-1	CAISVGGDGDNEQFF	TGTGCCATCAGTGTTGGGGGGGACGGGGACAATGAGCAGTTCTTC
-	TRBV19	TRBD1	TRBJ1-2	CASSLDRQGAGGYTF	TGTGCCAGTAGTCTAGACAGACAGGGGGCTGGCGGCTACACCTTC
-	TRBV5-1	TRBD1	TRBJ2-1	CASSLGTGPYSYNEQFF	TGCGCCAGCAGCCTCGGGACAGGGCCCTACTCCTACAATGAGCAGTTCTTC
-	TRBV2	-	TRBJ2-5	CASSATEETQYF	TGTGCCAGCAGTGCGACAGAAGAGACCCAGTACTTC
-	TRBV7-8	-	TRBJ1-2	CASSSSGNGGYTF	TGTGCCAGCAGCTCCTCAGGAAACGGTGGCTACACCTTC
-	TRBV10-3	-	TRBJ2-6	CAISGGGTSGANVLTF	TGTGCCATCAGTGGCGGAGGGACCTCTGGGGCCAACGTCCTGACTTTC
-	TRBV10-1	-	TRBJ2-7	CASSRQGTSEQYF	TGCGCCAGCAGTCGGCAGGGGACCAGCGAGCAGTACTTC
-	TRBV7-9	-	TRBJ1-1	CASSDLTGDTEAFF	TGTGCCAGCAGCGACCTGACAGGCGACACTGAAGCTTTCTTT
-	TRBV5-4	TRBD2	TRBJ2-1	CASTTGGASSYNEQFF	TGTGCCAGCACCACCGGGGGGGCTAGTTCCTACAATGAGCAGTTCTTC
-	TRBV6-5	-	TRBJ2-2	CASREYRVYTGELFF	TGTGCCAGCAGAGAGTACAGGGTGTACACCGGGGAGCTGTTTTTT
-	TRBV5-5	TRBD1	TRBJ2-2	CASSRTGSITGELFF	TGTGCCAGCAGCAGGACAGGGTCAATCACCGGGGAGCTGTTTTTT
once	TRBV12-3/TRBV12-4	TRBD1	TRBJ1-4	CASTTDRAEKLFF	TGTGCCAGCACCACCGACAGGGCTGAAAAACTGTTTTTT